This T cell receptor beta chain emerged from a study of CD8+CD57+ T cells in acquired aplastic anemia. The overall study: The mean DNA yield obtained from sorted CD4+ and CD8+ cells came to 3 to 4 ug. Study-level points and caveats: Around 30 sequences, all CD8+ CDR3, were shared between patients and controls.

This clonotype has a handful of counts. No antigen is known for it. TCR beta VDJ and CDR3 profiling used genomic DNA as template. TCRdb redid the calling of the reads with MiXCR, one entry per CDR3 protein. The table shows some 290,000 distinct CDR3 sequences, with 45% to 65% occurring only once. The source of this sequence is a human donor with severe aplastic anemia or a healthy control (not recorded which). Sequencing was performed on sorted CD4+, CD8+, or CD8+CD57+ T cells (not recorded which) from PBMCs.

Here the CDR3 DNA reads TGCAGTGCACCGGGGAGCACAGATACGCAGTATTTT. It specifies CSAPGSTDTQYF. This chain links TRBV20-1 with TRBJ2-3, with D perhaps TRBD2 (5 bases). This CDR3 is built from 12 residues. Looked up from germline, CDR1 is DFQATT and CDR2 is SNEGSKA (reference sequence). V gave up 6 bases and J gave up 0 bases, with 7 bases separating them.